What follows is one T cell receptor (beta chain) and its context. No antigen is known for it. Per-base quality was not reported, and no clone a single base away is much larger than it. The data are from a study of PD-L1 blockade in urothelial cancer (dated 2017 in TCRdb). Study-level background: All patients started therapy around 2014 and received atezolizumab 1,200 mg intravenously every 3 weeks. About nine tenths of the roughly 29 patients were males with bladder-origin urothelial cancer, and about 60% of the 29 reported a prior smoking history. Patients had an ECOG performance status of 0 or 1 and had received between 0 and 3 prior chemotherapy regimens. Blood samples were analyzed at two time points: 3 weeks after treatment start (second dose) and 6 weeks after treatment start. Blood samples gave a median of about 140,000 T cells and 80,000 or so unique TCRs, with a median clonality of around 0.074. The study was an exploratory multi-omic analysis of somatic, immune and clinical correlates of response to PD-L1 blockade with atezolizumab in urothelial cancer. Pretreatment tumor samples, along with matched peripheral blood collected serially before and after atezolizumab treatment, underwent TCR sequencing. Durable clinical benefit was defined as progression-free survival longer than 6 months, and TCR features were also tested against progression-free and overall survival. Whole exome sequencing and RNA sequencing of pretreatment tumors were performed alongside TCR sequencing in the same patients. Durable clinical benefit was achieved by nine patients but not by the remaining 20. Over 28 patients had pretreatment blood TCR-seq, around 25 had at least one posttreatment blood collection, and around 25 had tumor TCR-seq.

Study-wide conclusions, independent of this receptor: A pretreatment peripheral blood TCR clonality below the median was linked to improved progression-free and overall survival. Among patients with durable benefit, tumor-associated TCR clones showed greater expansion in peripheral blood 3 weeks after treatment started (n of about 21, p = 0.022). Because the sample size was small (n ≈ 27) and many exploratory analyses were performed, the results are intended to be hypothesis-generating.

The cohort included 25 to 30 patients with locally advanced or metastatic urothelial carcinoma who were treated at Memorial Sloan Kettering on a trial protocol. Peripheral blood mononuclear cells were collected pretreatment and during treatment, with between 1 and 8 total time points per patient. The Qiagen DNeasy Blood extraction kit was used to purify genomic DNA from total PBMCs and from tumor samples. Collected pretreatment and during treatment, PBMCs were isolated and stored as previously described. To estimate absolute template abundance from read counts, synthetic TCR analog templates were spiked into each PCR. The immunoSEQ assay was used to amplify TCRbeta CDR3 regions from genomic DNA with bias-controlled V and J gene primers. Sequencing of rearranged TCRbeta segments was performed at approximately 20X coverage. The study's processing was this. Sequencing errors were corrected by clustering, and CDR3s were annotated against IMGT so that V, D and J genes could be assigned. Only productive TCRbeta rearrangements were used in downstream analyses, excluding out-of-frame or stop-codon sequences. Clonality was calculated as one minus the Shannon entropy normalized by the log of the number of unique productive sequences. Clones differing between time points or between blood and tumor were identified using Fisher's exact test with Benjamini-Hochberg correction, with an adjusted p below 0.01 applied as the threshold. As stored in TCRdb, this immuneACCESS dataset retains in-frame rearrangements with V and J assigned. A fraction of the clones does not appear; measured against another copy, unresolved V genes explain less than half of the discrepancy, and the remainder lacks a known reason. The V and J calls and clone size come from that table; D and trimming were worked out from the DNA. This sample comprises some 67,000 clones, roughly nine tenths of them detected only once. Clones ranked in the top ten supply approximately 3.2% of the sample.

V is trimmed back by 6 bases and J by 0 bases, and the junction contains 8 bases that no gene match accounts for. Including the terminal cysteine and phenylalanine, the CDR3 comprises 16 residues. CDR3 DNA is the only sequence kept; it has 48 bases, read in frame from the first base. Via the germline V gene (reference sequence), CDR1 is SEHNR and CDR2 FQNEAQ. This receptor was obtained from a man aged 55 to 70 with urothelial cancer. The rearrangement combines TRBV7-9 with TRBJ1-3, with 7 middle bases fitting TRBD1. Sequences were derived from PBMCs, sampled around atezolizumab (anti-PD-L1) treatment. The nucleotides are TGTGCCAGCAGTTTACGGACAGGCCTCTCTGGAAACACCATATATTTT. Translated, this is CASSLRTGLSGNTIYF.